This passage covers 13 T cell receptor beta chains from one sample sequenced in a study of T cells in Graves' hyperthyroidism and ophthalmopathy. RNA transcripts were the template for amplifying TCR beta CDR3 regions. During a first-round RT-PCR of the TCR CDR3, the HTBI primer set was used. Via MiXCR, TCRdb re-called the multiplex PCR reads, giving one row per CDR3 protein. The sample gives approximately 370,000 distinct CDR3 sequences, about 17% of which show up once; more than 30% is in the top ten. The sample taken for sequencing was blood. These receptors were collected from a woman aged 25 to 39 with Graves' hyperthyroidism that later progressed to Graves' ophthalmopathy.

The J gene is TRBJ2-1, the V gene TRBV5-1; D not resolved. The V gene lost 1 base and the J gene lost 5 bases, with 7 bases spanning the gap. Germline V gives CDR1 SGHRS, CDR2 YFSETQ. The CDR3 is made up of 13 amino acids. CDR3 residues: CASSLLLNNEQFF. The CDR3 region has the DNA TGCGCCAGCAGCTTGTTGCTTAACAATGAGCAGTTCTTC.

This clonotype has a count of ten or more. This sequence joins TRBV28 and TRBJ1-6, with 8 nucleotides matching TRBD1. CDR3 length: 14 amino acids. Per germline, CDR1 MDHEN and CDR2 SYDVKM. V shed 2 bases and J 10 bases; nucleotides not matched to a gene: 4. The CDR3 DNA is TGTGCCAGCAGTTTAGGACAGGGAAGGTCACCCCTCCACTTT. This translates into CASSLGQGRSPLHF. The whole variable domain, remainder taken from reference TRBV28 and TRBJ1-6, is DVKVTQSSRYLVKRTGEKVFLECVQDMDHENMFWYRQDPGLGLRLIYFSYDVKMKEKGDIPEGYSVSREKKERFSLILESASTNQTSMYLCASSLGQGRSPLHFGNGTRLTVT.

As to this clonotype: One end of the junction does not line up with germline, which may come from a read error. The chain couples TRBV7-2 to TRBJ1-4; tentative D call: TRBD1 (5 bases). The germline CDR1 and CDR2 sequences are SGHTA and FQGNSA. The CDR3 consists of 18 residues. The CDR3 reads CASSPPMYGAATNEKLFF. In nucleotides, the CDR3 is TGCGCCAGCAGCCCGCCGATGTACGGGGCCGCAACTAATGAAAAACTGTTTTTT. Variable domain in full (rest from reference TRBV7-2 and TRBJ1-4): GAGVSQSPSNKVTEKGKDVELRCDPISGHTALYWYRQSLGQGLEFLIYFQGNSAPDKSGLPSDRFSAERTGGSVSTLTIQRTQQEDSAVYLCASSPPMYGAATNEKLFFGSGTQLSVL.

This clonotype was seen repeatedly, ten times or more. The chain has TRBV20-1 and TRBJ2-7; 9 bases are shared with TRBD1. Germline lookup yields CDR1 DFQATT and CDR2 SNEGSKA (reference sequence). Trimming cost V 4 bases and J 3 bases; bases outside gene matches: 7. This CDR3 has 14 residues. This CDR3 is CSAIRTGVDYEQYF. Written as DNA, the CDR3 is TGCAGTGCTATCCGGACAGGGGTAGACTACGAGCAGTACTTC.

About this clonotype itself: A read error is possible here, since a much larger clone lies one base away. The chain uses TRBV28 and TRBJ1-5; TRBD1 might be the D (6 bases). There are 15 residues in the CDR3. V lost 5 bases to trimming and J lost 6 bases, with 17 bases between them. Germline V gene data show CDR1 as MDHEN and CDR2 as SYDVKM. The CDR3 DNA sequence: TGTGCCAGCAGTGCCTCCGGGGGCGATGGTCAGCCCCAGCATTTT. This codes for CASSASGGDGQPQHF.

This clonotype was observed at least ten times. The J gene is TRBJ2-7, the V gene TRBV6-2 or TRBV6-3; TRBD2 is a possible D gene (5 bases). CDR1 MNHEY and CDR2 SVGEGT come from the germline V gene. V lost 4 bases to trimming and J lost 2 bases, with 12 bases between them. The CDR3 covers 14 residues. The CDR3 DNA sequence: TGTGCCAGCAGTTTGTCTCTGAGGGCCTACGAGCAGTACTTC. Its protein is CASSLSLRAYEQYF.

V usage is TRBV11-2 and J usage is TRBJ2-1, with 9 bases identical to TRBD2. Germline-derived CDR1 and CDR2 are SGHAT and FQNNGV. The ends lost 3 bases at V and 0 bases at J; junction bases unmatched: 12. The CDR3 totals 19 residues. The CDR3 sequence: CASSFGTTSGSSSYNEQFF. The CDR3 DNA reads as TGTGCCAGCAGCTTCGGGACAACTAGCGGGTCGAGCTCCTACAATGAGCAGTTCTTC.

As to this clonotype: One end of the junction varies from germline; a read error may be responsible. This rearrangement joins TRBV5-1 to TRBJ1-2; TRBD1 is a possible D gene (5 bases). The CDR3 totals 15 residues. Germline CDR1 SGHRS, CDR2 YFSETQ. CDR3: CASSLTGGTLYGCTF. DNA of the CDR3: TGCGCCAGCAGCTTAACGGGGGGTACCTTATATGGCTGCACCTTC.

In nucleotides, the CDR3 is TGTGCCAGCAGTGAAGCCTCCTCAGCAGGCGCGCTTTTAGGCTACACCTTC. It is translated as CASSEASSAGALLGYTF. This chain uses TRBV6-1 with TRBJ1-2; D is ambiguous. The germline V and J ends were trimmed by 0 bases and 8 bases, with 22 bases remaining between them. The CDR3 totals 17 residues. Germline V gene data show CDR1 as MNHNS and CDR2 as SASEGT.

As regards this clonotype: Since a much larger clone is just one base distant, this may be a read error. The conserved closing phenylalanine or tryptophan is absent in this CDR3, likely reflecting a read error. Here the CDR3 DNA reads TGCGCCAGCAGCCGAGGACAGGGGTTAAGTTCACCCCTCCACTCT. As protein: CASSRGQGLSSPLHS. The chain uses TRBV4-1 and TRBJ1-6; 9 bases are a match to TRBD1. V dropped 4 bases and J dropped 9; count of bases not matched to a gene: 7. The V gene's germline CDR1 is MGHRA and CDR2 YSYEKL. There are 15 residues in the CDR3.

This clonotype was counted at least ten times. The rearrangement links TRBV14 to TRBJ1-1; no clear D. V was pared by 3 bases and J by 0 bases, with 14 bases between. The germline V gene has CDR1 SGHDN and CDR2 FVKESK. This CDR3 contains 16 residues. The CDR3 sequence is CASSHNGQPLNTEAFF. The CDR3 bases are TGTGCCAGCAGCCACAATGGGCAGCCACTGAACACTGAAGCTTTCTTT.

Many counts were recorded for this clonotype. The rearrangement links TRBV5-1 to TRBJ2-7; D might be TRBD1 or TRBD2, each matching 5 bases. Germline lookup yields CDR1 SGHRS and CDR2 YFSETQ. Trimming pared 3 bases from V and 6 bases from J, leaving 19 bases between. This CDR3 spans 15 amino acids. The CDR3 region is CASSSSGTDLGEQYF. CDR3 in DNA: TGCGCCAGCAGCTCGTCAGGGACGGACCTAGGCGAGCAGTACTTC.

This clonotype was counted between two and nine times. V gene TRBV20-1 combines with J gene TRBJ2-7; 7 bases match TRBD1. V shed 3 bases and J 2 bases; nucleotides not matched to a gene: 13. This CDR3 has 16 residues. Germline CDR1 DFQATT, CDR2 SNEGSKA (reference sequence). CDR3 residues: CSARTSDRDIPYEQYF. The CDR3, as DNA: TGCAGTGCTAGGACCTCAGACAGGGATATTCCCTACGAGCAGTACTTC.